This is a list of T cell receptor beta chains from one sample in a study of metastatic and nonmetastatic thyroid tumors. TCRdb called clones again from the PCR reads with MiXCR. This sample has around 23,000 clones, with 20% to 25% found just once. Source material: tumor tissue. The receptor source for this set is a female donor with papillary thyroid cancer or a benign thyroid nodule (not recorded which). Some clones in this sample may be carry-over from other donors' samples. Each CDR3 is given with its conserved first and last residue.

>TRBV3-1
CASSQGTGGSEQYF
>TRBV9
CASSPGTLSLGDQLFF
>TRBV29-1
CSVEGYGYTF
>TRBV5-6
CASSLAEGSRRYEQYF
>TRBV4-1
CASSTRTENTEAFF
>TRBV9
CASSVSSSSYEQYF
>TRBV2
CASSFGTNNSPLHF
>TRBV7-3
CASSLTGSGTEAFF
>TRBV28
CASSLLGGQGNTIYF
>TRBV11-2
CASSLADFFPEAFF
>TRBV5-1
CASSLSLNEQFF
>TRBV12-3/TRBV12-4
CASSLVGDSYEQYF
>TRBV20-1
CSAWDRYNSPLHF
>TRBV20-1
CSAQGLEETQYF
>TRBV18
CASSQLPGPGNYEQYF
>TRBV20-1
CSASPPTGLADYTDTQYF
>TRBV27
CASSLRPVLAGLTDTQYF
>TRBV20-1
CSARVSGQGETQYF
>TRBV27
CASSLRVYGETQYF
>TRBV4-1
CASSQDPGASVLLYEQYF
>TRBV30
CAWSVSGNYEQYF
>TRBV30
CAWSAGGMGLANNEQFF
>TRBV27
CASSLTEGANSPLHF
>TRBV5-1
CASSSLPGTSGGYNEQFF
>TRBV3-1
CASSYRTGTVIPNEKLFF
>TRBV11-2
CASSLENIGGYEQYF
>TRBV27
CSSSLRAEHTGELFF
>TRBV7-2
CASSLLDGRAGAEQFF
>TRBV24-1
CATSALASYNEQFF
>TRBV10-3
CAISGGSVYNSPLHF
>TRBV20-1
CSANPFQGFMDGYTF
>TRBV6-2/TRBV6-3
CASRGQCSYEQYF
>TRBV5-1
CASSLSSTEDYEQYF
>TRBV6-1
CASIRAAGTGDEQYF
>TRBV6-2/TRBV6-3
CASSSAGTGVGYTF
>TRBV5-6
CASGPDGRAHEQYF
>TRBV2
CASSRSGGFNEKLFF
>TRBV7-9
CASSLGTPPYEQYF
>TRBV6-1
CASSPMTGNTEAFF
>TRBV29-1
CSVVSGRATDTQYF
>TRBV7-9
CASSLALYNSPLHF
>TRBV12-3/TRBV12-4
CASSPEIAGITDTQYF
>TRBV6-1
CASSAGPYNSPLHF
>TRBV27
CASSFREDSPLHF
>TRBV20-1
CSAGERPYEQYF